The 10 T cell receptor beta chains below were found in one sample sequenced in a study of blood T cells in healthy people across ages. Using a J-beta primer mix together with a sample-barcoded 5' primer, a second PCR was run for roughly 6 to 12 cycles. TCRdb processed the 5' RACE reads anew with MiXCR; each CDR3 protein has one entry. This table has fewer than 2,000,000 distinct CDR3 sequences, about 39% appearing once. Material for sequencing was blood. Every receptor here comes from a human donor in good health.

The chain recombines TRBV3-1 with TRBJ1-2, with D perhaps TRBD1 (5 bases). Trimming pared 1 base from V and 4 bases from J, leaving 13 bases between. The CDR3 runs 15 residues. Germline CDR1 is LGHDT and CDR2 is YNNKEL (reference sequence). CDR3 sequence reads: CASSQGPTVSYGYTF. In DNA form, the CDR3 reads TGTGCCAGCAGCCAAGGTCCGACAGTCAGCTATGGCTACACCTTC.

Here the CDR3 reads CASSSRTGGDERYF. Written as DNA, the CDR3 is TGTGCCAGCAGTAGCCGGACAGGGGGCGACGAGCGGTACTTC. The V gene is TRBV28, the J gene TRBJ2-5, with 11 bases that match TRBD1. The junction had 12 bases not matched to a gene; V was cut back by 5 bases and J by 13 bases. This CDR3 region has 14 residues. Germline V gene data show CDR1 as MDHEN and CDR2 as SYDVKM.

The chain is built from TRBV5-5 and TRBJ2-1; TRBD2 agrees at 12 bases. The germline CDR1 and CDR2 sequences are SGHKS and YYEKEE (reference sequence). J lost 0 bases, V lost 2 bases, and 9 bases had no gene match. The CDR3 runs to 19 residues. The CDR3 coding sequence is TGTGCCAGCAGCTTCCTGGAGCTAGCGGGGGGGTACTCCTACAATGAGCAGTTCTTC. Translating it yields CASSFLELAGGYSYNEQFF.

V gene TRBV20-1 combines with J gene TRBJ2-3, with D tentatively TRBD1 or TRBD2 (5 bases each). CDR1 and CDR2 from the germline V gene are DFQATT and SNEGSKA (reference sequence). This CDR3 has 14 residues. V was clipped by 4 bases and J by 0 bases, with 11 bases between them. CDR3 loop: CSAIGWGSTDTQYF. CDR3 sequence (DNA): TGCAGTGCTATCGGGTGGGGGAGCACAGATACGCAGTATTTT.

This clonotype was counted many times. The chain combines TRBV20-1 with TRBJ1-2; 9 nucleotides match TRBD1. The CDR3 spans 13 residues. The germline gives CDR1 DFQATT, CDR2 SNEGSKA (reference sequence). Germline trimming cut 6 bases from V and 0 bases from J; bases unmatched to any gene: 2. The CDR3 loop reads CSARQGANYGYTF. The CDR3 DNA reads TGCAGTGCGAGACAGGGGGCTAACTATGGCTACACCTTC.

The chain links TRBV7-2 to TRBJ1-5; D perhaps matches TRBD1 (5 bases). The CDR3 loop spans 19 amino acids. Deletions cut 0 bases from V and 4 bases from J, with 22 bases between. Germline-derived CDR1 and CDR2 are SGHTA and FQGNSA. CDR3: CASSLALSSAGTENQPQHF. The CDR3 nucleotides are TGTGCCAGCAGCTTAGCTCTCTCTTCAGCCGGGACGGAGAATCAGCCCCAGCATTTT.

The V and J genes are TRBV5-5 and TRBJ2-1; TRBD2 might be the D (6 bases). This CDR3 spans 13 amino acids. Deletions cut 4 bases from V and 8 bases from J, with 13 bases between. In germline, CDR1 is SGHKS, CDR2 YYEKEE (reference sequence). This chain's CDR3 is CASSPWGDHEQFF. The CDR3 DNA reads TGTGCCAGCAGCCCGTGGGGGGACCATGAGCAGTTCTTC.

In its sample, this clonotype was seen a few times. The chain links TRBV4-2 to TRBJ2-4; 8 nucleotides align to TRBD2. Germline V CDR1 and CDR2: LGHNA, YNFKEQ. Unmatched junction bases numbered 20, after V lost 5 bases and J lost 11 bases. The CDR3 extends over 17 amino acids. As DNA, the CDR3 is TGTGCCAGCAGCTCAAGCGGGGGCGCGGGTAGCGGCCTTCTTCAGTACTTC. The encoded protein is CASSSSGGAGSGLLQYF.

The chain links TRBV4-3 to TRBJ1-6; D remains ambiguous. The CDR3 contains 13 residues. Germline V CDR1 and CDR2: LGHNA, YSLEER. V shed 0 bases and J shed 14 bases, with 11 bases lying between them. The CDR3 is CASSQDSGVALHF. The CDR3, as DNA: TGCGCCAGCAGCCAAGATAGCGGGGTGGCCCTCCACTTT.

The chain has TRBV6-5 and TRBJ2-4; tentative D call: TRBD1 (7 bases). The CDR3 sequence is 12 residues long. Germline CDR1 MNHEY, CDR2 SVGAGI. V was shortened by 6 bases and J by 14 bases, with 17 bases between the two germline ends. The CDR3 DNA is TGTGCCAGCAGCCGCGGGACAGATAAGGAGTACTTC. Translation gives CASSRGTDKEYF.